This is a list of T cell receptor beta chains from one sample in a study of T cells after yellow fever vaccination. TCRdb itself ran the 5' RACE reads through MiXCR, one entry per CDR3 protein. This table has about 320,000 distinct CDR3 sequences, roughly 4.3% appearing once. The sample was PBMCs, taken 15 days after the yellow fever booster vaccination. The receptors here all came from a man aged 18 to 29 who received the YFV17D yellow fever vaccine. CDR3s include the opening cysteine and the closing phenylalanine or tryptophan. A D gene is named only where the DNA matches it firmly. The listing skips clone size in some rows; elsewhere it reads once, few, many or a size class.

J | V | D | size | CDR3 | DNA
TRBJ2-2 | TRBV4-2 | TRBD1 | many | CASSQDQGTGHTGELFF | TGTGCCAGCAGCCAAGATCAGGGGACAGGGCACACCGGGGAGCTGTTTTTT
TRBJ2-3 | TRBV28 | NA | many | CAITDSGTDTQYF | TGTGCCATCACGGACAGTGGGACAGATACGCAGTATTTT
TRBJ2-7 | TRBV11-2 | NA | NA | CASSTTVYEQYF | TGTGCCAGCAGCACTACAGTCTACGAGCAGTACTTC
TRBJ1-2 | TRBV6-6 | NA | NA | CASSLGPGRGYTF | TGTGCCAGCAGCCTGGGACCGGGGCGGGGCTACACCTTC
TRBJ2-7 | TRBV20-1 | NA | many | CSASRGASSYEQYF | TGCAGTGCTAGCCGAGGGGCCTCCTCCTACGAGCAGTACTTC
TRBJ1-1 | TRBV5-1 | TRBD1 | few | CASSPGTGRRTEAFF | TGCGCCAGCAGCCCCGGGACAGGGCGGCGGACTGAAGCTTTCTTT
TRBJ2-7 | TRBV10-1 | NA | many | CASSDDSDGRYEQYF | TGCGCCAGCAGTGACGATAGTGACGGGAGATACGAGCAGTACTTC
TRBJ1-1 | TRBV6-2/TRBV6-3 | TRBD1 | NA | CASSYFYRGSEAFF | TGTGCCAGCAGTTACTTCTACAGGGGGTCTGAAGCTTTCTTT
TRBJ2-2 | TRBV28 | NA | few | CASSSLFMDGGNTGELFF | TGTGCCAGCAGTAGTTTATTTATGGACGGGGGGAACACCGGGGAGCTGTTTTTT
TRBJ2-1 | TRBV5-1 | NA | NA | CASSLGSRTYNEQFF | TGCGCCAGCAGCCTCGGGTCAAGAACCTACAATGAGCAGTTCTTC
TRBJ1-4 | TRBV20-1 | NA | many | CSASPRDREGEKLFF | TGCAGTGCTAGCCCCCGGGACCGGGAGGGGGAAAAACTGTTTTTT
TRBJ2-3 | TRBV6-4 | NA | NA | CASSDGEGTDTQYF | TGTGCCAGCAGTGACGGGGAGGGCACAGATACGCAGTATTTT
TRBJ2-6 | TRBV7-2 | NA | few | CASSLGSNSGANVLTF | TGTGCCAGCAGCTTAGGGAGCAACTCTGGGGCCAACGTCCTGACTTTC
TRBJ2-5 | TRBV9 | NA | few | CASSKRGGAGETQYF | TGTGCCAGCAGCAAGAGAGGGGGGGCCGGAGAGACCCAGTACTTC
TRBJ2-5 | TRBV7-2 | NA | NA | CASSGYRGLGGETQYF | TGTGCCAGCAGCGGCTACAGGGGACTGGGCGGGGAGACCCAGTACTTC
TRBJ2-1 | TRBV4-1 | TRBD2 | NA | CASSLYTKGAGGPDVNEQFF | TGCGCCAGCAGCCTCTATACCAAGGGAGCGGGGGGGCCGGATGTAAATGAGCAGTTCTTC
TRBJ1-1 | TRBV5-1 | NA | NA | CASSTVLNTEAFF | TGCGCCAGCAGCACGGTATTGAACACTGAAGCTTTCTTT
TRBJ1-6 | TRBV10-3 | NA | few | CAISGLHNSPLHF | TGTGCCATCAGTGGGCTCCATAATTCACCCCTCCACTTT
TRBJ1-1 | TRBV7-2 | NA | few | CASSLPTALRAFF | TGTGCCAGCAGCTTACCCACAGCCTTGAGAGCTTTCTTT
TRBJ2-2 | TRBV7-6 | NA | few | CASSLTVAQGTGELFF | TGTGCCAGCAGCTTAACGGTGGCCCAGGGCACCGGGGAGCTGTTTTTT
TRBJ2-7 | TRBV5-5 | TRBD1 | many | CASSLGYGTAYEQYF | TGTGCCAGCAGCTTGGGGTACGGGACAGCATACGAGCAGTACTTC
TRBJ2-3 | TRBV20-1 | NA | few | CSARGGFSTDTQYF | TGCAGTGCTAGGGGAGGCTTTAGCACAGATACGCAGTATTTT
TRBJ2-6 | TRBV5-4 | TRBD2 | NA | CASSPGGRGANVLTF | TGTGCCAGCAGCCCGGGGGGGAGGGGGGCCAACGTCCTGACTTTC
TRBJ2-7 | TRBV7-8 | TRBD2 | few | CASSLAASGAYEQYF | TGTGCCAGCAGCTTAGCGGCCAGCGGGGCCTACGAGCAGTACTTC
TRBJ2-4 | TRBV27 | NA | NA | CASSLSSQAPFNIQYF | TGTGCCAGCAGTTTAAGTTCCCAAGCCCCTTTTAACATTCAGTACTTC
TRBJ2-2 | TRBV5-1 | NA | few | CASSPNPPGTINTGELFF | TGCGCCAGCAGCCCAAACCCCCCCGGGACAATAAACACCGGGGAGCTGTTTTTT
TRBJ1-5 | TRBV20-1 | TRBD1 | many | CSAREFGTGGIQPQHF | TGCAGTGCTAGAGAGTTTGGGACAGGGGGCATTCAGCCCCAGCATTTT
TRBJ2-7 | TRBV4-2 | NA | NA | CASSQVDDEQYF | TGTGCCAGCAGCCAAGTTGATGACGAGCAGTACTTC
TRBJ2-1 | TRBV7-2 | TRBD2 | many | CASSSGTFRLAGGSSYNEQFF | TGTGCCAGCAGCTCCGGTACTTTCCGACTAGCGGGGGGGAGCTCCTACAATGAGCAGTTCTTC
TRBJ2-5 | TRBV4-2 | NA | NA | CASSQAQGRETQYF | TGTGCCAGCAGCCAAGCTCAGGGGCGAGAGACCCAGTACTTC
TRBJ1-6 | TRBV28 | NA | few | CASSLGLWGTNSPLHF | TGTGCCAGCAGTTTAGGCCTGTGGGGGACTAATTCACCCCTCCACTTT